The 17 T cell receptor beta chains in this list originate from one sample, sequenced in a study of a mutant IDH1 vaccine in newly diagnosed glioma. Sequencing used immunoSEQ multiplex PCR; TCRdb keeps in-frame clones, though not all of them. The sample records 23,000 or so clones, 93% being singletons. Described time point: baseline, week 1 (first vaccination visit). Treatment specified: pre-vaccination baseline after standard-of-care therapy. The starting material was PBMCs, obtained from a glioma patient treated with radiotherapy, temozolomide or both. The receptors shown here come from a man aged 35-49 years with glioma.

The chain combines TRBV6-1 with TRBJ2-7, with D tentatively TRBD1 (5 bases). V gave up 2 bases and J gave up 7 bases, with 27 bases separating them. The CDR3 is 18 residues long. Per the germline V gene, CDR1 is MNHNS and CDR2 is SASEGT. This chain's CDR3 is CASSELLVGRVRLGEQYF. CDR3 nucleotides: TGTGCCAGCAGTGAATTGTTGGTGGGCAGGGTCCGCTTAGGAGAGCAGTACTTC.

The J gene is TRBJ1-2, the V gene TRBV18; TRBD1 agrees at 7 bases. The CDR3 is made up of 13 amino acids. Germline lookup yields CDR1 KGHSH and CDR2 LQKENI. V lost 1 base and J lost 8; bases outside the gene matches: 4. The CDR3 reads CASSPLEDRGYTF. DNA for the CDR3: TGTGCCAGCTCACCACTAGAGGACAGGGGCTACACCTTC.

CDR3 coding DNA: TGTGCCAGCAGCTGGGGACAGGGCTCCTACGAGCAGTACTTC. Protein sequence: CASSWGQGSYEQYF. The chain is built from TRBV5-6 and TRBJ2-7; 9 bases fit TRBD1. Germline CDR1 SGHDT, CDR2 YYEEEE. V lost 3 bases and J lost 0; bases outside the gene matches: 1. This CDR3 has 14 amino acids.

This clone has only one observation. CDR3 in amino acids: CASSLRQGLHEQYF. CDR3 DNA: TGTGCCAGCAGCCTCCGACAGGGATTGCACGAGCAGTACTTC. The V and J genes are TRBV7-9 and TRBJ2-7; TRBD1 matches at 7 bases. The junction had 9 bases not matched to a gene; V was cut back by 5 bases and J by 5 bases. Germline V gives CDR1 SEHNR, CDR2 FQNEAQ (reference sequence). The CDR3 loop spans 14 amino acids.

This rearrangement joins TRBV7-9 to TRBJ2-5; 8 bases are shared with TRBD1. V shed 5 bases and J 4 bases; nucleotides not matched to a gene: 9. The CDR3 length is 15 residues. Germline V gene lookup returns CDR1 SEHNR and CDR2 FQNEAQ (reference sequence). CDR3 sequence (DNA): TGTGCCAGCAGCATCCGGACAGGGACAAGAGAGACCCAGTACTTC. Its translation: CASSIRTGTRETQYF.

The chain has TRBV19 and TRBJ1-2; 8 bases map to TRBD1. V trimming: 7 bases; J trimming: 4 bases; junction bases outside the gene matches: 11. CDR1 is LNHDA, CDR2 SQIVND, per germline (reference sequence). The CDR3 is 15 amino acids. The CDR3 sequence: CASTLLGQGGYGYTF. The CDR3 DNA follows: TGTGCCAGTACCCTACTTGGACAGGGCGGCTATGGCTACACCTTC.

V gene TRBV5-1 combines with J gene TRBJ2-2, with 9 positions matching TRBD2. The CDR3 covers 18 residues. J gave up 3 bases and V 4 bases, and 13 bases lay outside the gene matches. Germline V gives CDR1 SGHRS, CDR2 YFSETQ. The CDR3 coding sequence is TGCGCCAGCAGCCCCGCCCAGGTGCTAGCGGGACACACCGGGGAGCTGTTTTTT. This translates into CASSPAQVLAGHTGELFF.

The chain uses TRBV6-4 and TRBJ2-1; 13 nucleotides match TRBD2. This CDR3 contains 14 residues. The germline V gene encodes CDR1 MRHNA and CDR2 SNTAGT. With 4 bases clipped from V and 8 bases from J, the junction kept 2 bases outside the gene matches. The CDR3 here is CASSVGTSGDEQFF. The CDR3 bases are TGTGCCAGCAGTGTCGGGACTAGCGGGGATGAGCAGTTCTTC.

This clone was recorded only once. J is TRBJ2-1 and V is TRBV27; 8 bases are shared with TRBD2. Germline CDR1 reads MNHEY; CDR2 reads SMNVEV (reference sequence). Trimming cost V 2 bases and J 7 bases; bases outside gene matches: 10. The CDR3 runs 16 residues. The CDR3 sequence is CASSLSPGLGGNEQFF. The DNA of the CDR3 is TGTGCCAGCAGTTTAAGCCCGGGACTAGGCGGGAATGAGCAGTTCTTC.

V and J are TRBV27 and TRBJ1-1; D gene unclear. V lost 2 bases and J 4 bases, leaving 8 bases between the germline ends. CDR1 is MNHEY and CDR2 is SMNVEV in the germline V gene (reference sequence). The CDR3 sequence is 13 residues long. The CDR3 DNA follows: TGTGCCAGCAGTTTAATCGGTGCCACTGAAGCTTTCTTT. Its translation: CASSLIGATEAFF.

V is TRBV5-6 and J is TRBJ1-1, with D unresolved. Trimming pared 0 bases from V and 7 bases from J, leaving 7 bases between. Germline V lookup: CDR1 SGHDT, CDR2 YYEEEE. This CDR3 is built from 12 residues. The CDR3: CASSLGGLEAFF. The CDR3, as DNA: TGTGCCAGCAGCTTGGGCGGGCTTGAAGCTTTCTTT.

V usage is TRBV5-5 and J usage is TRBJ1-4; 9 nucleotides align to TRBD1. This CDR3 region has 17 residues. J gave up 5 bases and V 4 bases, and 12 bases lay outside the gene matches. Germline CDR1 and CDR2: SGHKS and YYEKEE (reference sequence). Written as DNA, the CDR3 is TGTGCCAGCAGCGCCCAACAGGGGGCGGAAAAGAATGAAAAACTGTTTTTT. Its protein product is CASSAQQGAEKNEKLFF.

The CDR3 reads CASSWQPTGNQETQYF. CDR3 DNA sequence: TGCGCCAGCAGCTGGCAACCCACAGGGAACCAAGAGACCCAGTACTTC. V and J are TRBV5-1 and TRBJ2-5, with D possibly TRBD1 on 6 matching bases. The germline V gene has CDR1 SGHRS and CDR2 YFSETQ. The CDR3 covers 16 residues. Trimming took 3 bases from V and 0 from J, leaving 15 bases between them.

This clone was recorded only once. The V and J genes are TRBV7-9 and TRBJ1-2; D is undetermined. V dropped 0 bases and J dropped 0 bases, with 5 bases sitting between them. Per germline, CDR1 SEHNR and CDR2 FQNEAQ (reference sequence). The CDR3 has 14 residues. This CDR3 is CASSLAQTNYGYTF. CDR3 coding DNA: TGTGCCAGCAGCTTAGCACAGACTAACTATGGCTACACCTTC.

This chain uses TRBV14 with TRBJ2-7; D not resolved. The ends were cut back, 8 bases at V and 2 bases at J, with 19 bases in the middle. The CDR3 length is 15 residues. The germline V gene has CDR1 SGHDN and CDR2 FVKESK. CDR3: CASHLSTGDTYEQYF. Written as DNA, the CDR3 is TGTGCCAGCCACCTCTCGACTGGAGATACCTACGAGCAGTACTTC.

As DNA, the CDR3 is TGTGCCAGCAGCCACACGACAGGTTATGGCTACACCTTC. Its translation: CASSHTTGYGYTF. The chain joins TRBV14 to TRBJ1-2; D is possibly TRBD1 (6 bases). Between the trimmed V and J ends, which lost 3 bases and 5 bases, there was a span of 10 bases. The germline V gene has CDR1 SGHDN and CDR2 FVKESK. The CDR3 covers 13 residues.

The gene calls are TRBV7-2 and TRBJ1-6; 9 nucleotides align to TRBD1. J lost 6 bases, V lost 5 bases, and 5 bases had no gene match. CDR3 length: 15 amino acids. Germline V gene sequence: CDR1 SGHTA, CDR2 FQGNSA. CDR3: CASSVQTGGNSPLHF. DNA for the CDR3: TGTGCCAGCAGCGTTCAGACAGGGGGTAATTCACCCCTCCACTTT.